These 8 T cell receptor beta chains were sequenced from one sample in a study of cytomegalovirus exposure and HLA in healthy donors. Generated by immunoSEQ multiplex PCR, the TCRdb table keeps only in-frame clones and is missing some. The repertoire has more than 250,000 clones, roughly 87% of them found once; the top ten carry approximately 1.2%. The sample comprised PBMCs. Receptor source: a woman in her 30s in good health and CMV-seropositive.

J is TRBJ1-1 and V is TRBV30, with D unclear. V lost 5 bases and J lost 4, with 8 bases in between. Per germline, CDR1 GTSNPN and CDR2 SVGIG (reference sequence). The CDR3 length is 11 residues. CDR3 nucleotides: TGTGCCTGGGGGTTCGGCACTGAAGCTTTCTTT. Translation: CAWGFGTEAFF.

The count of this clone is one. This chain links TRBV6-5 with TRBJ1-3; D gene unclear. V lost 4 bases, J lost 0 bases, and 7 bases lay in between. Germline assignment: CDR1 MNHEY and CDR2 SVGAGI. CDR3 length equals 14 residues. The CDR3 here is CASSFSSSGNTIYF. CDR3 coding DNA: TGTGCCAGCAGTTTCTCGAGCTCTGGAAACACCATATATTTT.

The V call is TRBV5-1, the J call TRBJ1-4; D unresolved. The CDR3 consists of 15 residues. V was trimmed by 5 bases and J by 0 bases, leaving 11 bases between them. Germline assignment: CDR1 SGHRS and CDR2 YFSETQ. In DNA, the CDR3 is TGCGCCAGCAGTATAGGACGTTCAACTAATGAAAAACTGTTTTTT. It translates to CASSIGRSTNEKLFF. The complete variable domain, with remaining parts taken from reference TRBV5-1 and TRBJ1-4, reads KAGVTQTPRYLIKTRGQQVTLSCSPISGHRSVSWYQQTPGQGLQFLFEYFSETQRNKGNFPGRFSGRQFSNSRSEMNVSTLELGDSALYLCASSIGRSTNEKLFFGSGTQLSVL.

The chain couples TRBV28 to TRBJ2-1; 10 positions agree with TRBD2. In germline, CDR1 is MDHEN, CDR2 SYDVKM. This CDR3 has 14 residues. Germline trimming cut 5 bases from V and 8 bases from J; bases unmatched to any gene: 6. In DNA form, the CDR3 reads TGTGCCAGCAGTCTAGCGGGAGCGGTGCATGAGCAGTTCTTC. Encoded protein: CASSLAGAVHEQFF.

The chain couples TRBV28 to TRBJ1-3; weak D call: TRBD1 (5 bases). Germline CDR1 and CDR2: MDHEN and SYDVKM. The germline V and J ends were trimmed by 6 bases and 4 bases, with 19 bases remaining between them. The CDR3 length is 16 residues. CDR3 residues: CASRPWGGSTGNTIYF. The CDR3 region has the DNA TGTGCCAGCAGGCCCTGGGGGGGGTCAACCGGAAACACCATATATTTT.

The chain combines TRBV7-6 with TRBJ1-6; 7 nucleotides line up with TRBD1. Per germline, CDR1 SGHVS and CDR2 FNYEAQ. Germline trimming cut 5 bases from V and 10 bases from J; bases unmatched to any gene: 17. CDR3 size: 17 residues. CDR3 residues: CASSPLLTDRDYSPLHF. The CDR3 DNA reads TGTGCCAGCAGCCCCCTCCTTACAGACAGGGATTACTCACCCCTCCACTTT.

This clone was counted only a few times. The V and J genes are TRBV27 and TRBJ1-5; no clear D gene. V was trimmed by 4 bases and J by 6 bases, leaving 13 bases between them. The CDR3 length is 14 residues. CDR1 is MNHEY, CDR2 SMNVEV, per germline (reference sequence). This chain's CDR3 is CASSSRSVSQPQHF. The CDR3 coding sequence is TGTGCCAGCAGTTCCCGTAGTGTTAGTCAGCCCCAGCATTTT.

A word on this clone: Other nucleotide sequences in the sample specify the same CDR3. The rearrangement links TRBV2 to TRBJ1-1; no clear D gene. Per germline, CDR1 SNHLY and CDR2 FYNNEI. Trimming cost V 4 bases and J 0 bases, with 6 bases left between them. The CDR3 has 13 amino acids. The CDR3 loop reads CASSVGLNTEAFF. The CDR3, as DNA: TGTGCCAGCAGTGTGGGGTTGAACACTGAAGCTTTCTTT. Supplemented by reference TRBV2 and TRBJ1-1, the full variable domain reads EPEVTQTPSHQVTQMGQEVILRCVPISNHLYFYWYRQILGQKVEFLVSFYNNEISEKSEIFDDQFSVERPDGSNFTLKIRSTKLEDSAMYFCASSVGLNTEAFFGQGTRLTVV.